This T cell receptor beta chain was found in a study of blood T cell repertoires in COVID-19. Overall study context: Sources were T cells, B-cell-depleted T cells, or PBMCs; the material itself was cDNA or gDNA.

Original processing methods: Using reference gene primer amplification, nucleated cell counts were estimated. TCRdb's table, derived via immunoSEQ multiplex PCR, lists solely in-frame clones and lacks some. The V and J calls and the clone size are those of that table, but D and trimming were determined from the DNA. The top ten hold 1% of the sample, which has around 300,000 clones, 87% seen once. This CDR3 spans 12 amino acids. Trimming took 6 bases from V and 6 from J, leaving 8 bases between them. The specimen was peripheral blood. The sequence came from a man in his fifties or sixties with active or convalescent COVID-19. The gene calls are TRBV12-3 or TRBV12-4 and TRBJ1-4, with D hard to call. The DNA for the CDR3 is TGTGCCAGCAGATCCACAGATGAAAAACTGTTTTTT. Its protein is CASRSTDEKLFF.